This T cell receptor beta chain originates from a study of liver allograft versus peripheral blood T cells. About the research overall: Repertoires from peripheral blood of liver transplant recipients were compared with those inside their transplanted livers.

CDR1 and CDR2 from the germline V gene are SGHTA and FQGNSA. The V end lost 5 bases, the J end lost 4 bases, and 17 bases lay between the germline ends. The length of the CDR3 is 15 residues. Whole-study findings and limits: Repertoires of T cell receptors in liver allografts reportedly differed from peripheral blood repertoires.

MiXCR, applied by TCRdb to the reads, yields one record per CDR3 protein. Counted here are approximately 9,300 distinct CDR3 sequences, around 18% occurring once; the ten biggest clones make up approximately 1.1%. This clonotype was seen more than once but under ten times. The antigen remains undetermined. This sequence joins TRBV7-2 and TRBJ1-1, with D tentatively TRBD1 (5 bases). The clonotype was recovered from a human patient who had a liver transplant. Some T cells may originate from the graft donor. The CDR3 nucleotides read TGTGCCAGCAGCCCTAGACGTGGGGGGGGCACTGAAGCTTTCTTT. It is translated as CASSPRRGGGTEAFF.